This is a list of T cell receptor beta chains from one sample in a study of blood T cell repertoires in COVID-19. Sequenced by immunoSEQ multiplex PCR; TCRdb stores in-frame clones only, minus some. There are roughly 110,000 clones in the sample; over 60% occur only once, and roughly 4% lies in the top ten. The sequencing sample was made of peripheral blood. The receptors shown here come from a man aged 65-85 years with acute or convalescent COVID-19. CDR3s include the opening cysteine and the closing phenylalanine or tryptophan. Fields, in order: CDR3 protein, CDR3 DNA, D gene, clone size, J gene, V gene. The D gene is left open where the match is weak. Size tells how often a clone was seen (once, few, many) or the class of an expanded clone, and some rows leave it out.

CDR3: CASSQDLGGNQPQHF
DNA: TGTGCCAGCAGCCAAGATCTAGGGGGAAATCAGCCCCAGCATTTT
D: NA
size: NA
J: TRBJ1-5
V: TRBV3-1/TRBV3-2

CDR3: CASSLDSKNTEAFF
DNA: TGTGCCAGCAGCCTCGATAGTAAGAACACTGAAGCTTTCTTT
D: NA
size: once
J: TRBJ1-1
V: TRBV5-4

CDR3: CASSPGRGDTEAFF
DNA: TGTGCCAGTAGTCCTGGGAGGGGGGACACTGAAGCTTTCTTT
D: NA
size: NA
J: TRBJ1-1
V: TRBV19

CDR3: CASSLAGYTHEQYF
DNA: TGTGCCAGCAGCTTAGCGGGTTATACCCACGAGCAGTACTTC
D: NA
size: NA
J: TRBJ2-7
V: TRBV7-3

CDR3: CASSAGTGNQPQHF
DNA: TGTGCCAGCAGCGCGGGGACAGGCAATCAGCCCCAGCATTTT
D: TRBD1
size: NA
J: TRBJ1-5
V: TRBV7-8

CDR3: CASRFQGSNQPQHF
DNA: TGTGCCAGCAGATTTCAGGGTAGCAATCAGCCCCAGCATTTT
D: NA
size: few
J: TRBJ1-5
V: TRBV6-6

CDR3: CASSLDSGNTGELFF
DNA: TGCGCCAGCAGCTTGGACAGCGGTAACACCGGGGAGCTGTTTTTT
D: NA
size: once
J: TRBJ2-2
V: TRBV5-1

CDR3: CATSRSSLFRGLLPRSEQFF
DNA: TGTGCCACCAGTCGTTCCTCCTTATTCCGGGGACTTCTACCCCGGAGCGAGCAGTTCTTC
D: NA
size: NA
J: TRBJ2-1
V: TRBV24-1

CDR3: CASSGLDSPYGYTF
DNA: TGTGCCAGCAGCGGGCTGGACAGTCCCTATGGCTACACCTTC
D: NA
size: NA
J: TRBJ1-2
V: TRBV5-6

CDR3: CSAKILETQHF
DNA: TGCAGTGCCAAAATTTTAGAAACCCAGCATTTT
D: NA
size: few
J: TRBJ1-5
V: TRBV20-1

CDR3: CASSLDRVLNEQFF
DNA: TGTGCCAGCAGCTTAGACAGGGTTCTGAATGAGCAGTTCTTC
D: NA
size: NA
J: TRBJ2-1
V: TRBV7-2

CDR3: CASSPGELAGDTQYF
DNA: TGTGCCAGCAGCCCCGGGGAACTAGCCGGAGATACGCAGTATTTT
D: NA
size: few
J: TRBJ2-3
V: TRBV7-3

CDR3: CASSEGVRDGYTF
DNA: TGTGCCAGCTCCGAGGGGGTAAGGGATGGCTACACCTTC
D: NA
size: NA
J: TRBJ1-2
V: TRBV18

CDR3: CASSSNRGLTLHF
DNA: TGTGCCAGCAGTTCGAACAGAGGGTTAACCCTCCACTTT
D: NA
size: few
J: TRBJ1-6
V: TRBV27

CDR3: CASSSDGGGFDAEAFF
DNA: TGTGCCAGCAGTTCCGACGGGGGAGGGTTCGACGCTGAAGCTTTCTTT
D: NA
size: NA
J: TRBJ1-1
V: TRBV9

CDR3: CASSQTGGYEQYF
DNA: TGCGCCAGCAGTCAGACAGGGGGATACGAGCAGTACTTC
D: TRBD1
size: NA
J: TRBJ2-7
V: TRBV5-1

CDR3: CASSLWIQGRGTEAFF
DNA: TGTGCCAGCAGCTTATGGATACAGGGAAGGGGAACTGAAGCTTTCTTT
D: NA
size: once
J: TRBJ1-1
V: TRBV2

CDR3: CASSLGRGKAQVETQYF
DNA: TGCGCCAGCAGCTTGGGTCGGGGGAAGGCTCAAGTAGAGACCCAGTACTTC
D: NA
size: NA
J: TRBJ2-5
V: TRBV5-1

CDR3: CASSARLAGGLNPTDTQYF
DNA: TGTGCCAGCAGCGCCAGGCTAGCGGGGGGCCTAAACCCCACAGATACGCAGTATTTT
D: TRBD2
size: NA
J: TRBJ2-3
V: TRBV3-1/TRBV3-2

CDR3: CASSVASDRGRSPLHF
DNA: TGTGCCAGCAGCGTTGCGTCGGACAGGGGTAGGTCACCCCTCCACTTT
D: TRBD1
size: NA
J: TRBJ1-6
V: TRBV9

CDR3: CASSLLGQPNTGELFF
DNA: TGTGCCAGCAGTCTTTTGGGACAGCCTAACACCGGGGAGCTGTTTTTT
D: TRBD1
size: NA
J: TRBJ2-2
V: TRBV3-1/TRBV3-2

CDR3: CASSIGTGGNQPQHF
DNA: TGTGCCAGTAGTATTGGGACAGGGGGCAATCAGCCCCAGCATTTT
D: TRBD1
size: few
J: TRBJ1-5
V: TRBV19

CDR3: CATRAAGDRPDTQYF
DNA: TGTGCCACCAGGGCAGCGGGGGATCGCCCAGATACGCAGTATTTT
D: TRBD2
size: NA
J: TRBJ2-3
V: TRBV15

CDR3: CASSQNRGSTDTQYF
DNA: TGTGCCAGCAGCCAGAACAGGGGAAGCACAGATACGCAGTATTTT
D: TRBD1
size: NA
J: TRBJ2-3
V: TRBV5-6

CDR3: CASSLGGRGNTEAFF
DNA: TGTGCCAGCAGCTTAGGAGGCAGGGGGAACACTGAAGCTTTCTTT
D: NA
size: NA
J: TRBJ1-1
V: TRBV13

CDR3: CASTLDREEEFF
DNA: TGTGCCAGCACTCTAGACAGGGAGGAGGAGTTCTTC
D: NA
size: few
J: TRBJ2-1
V: TRBV18

CDR3: CASSRGGLNTEAFF
DNA: TGTGCCAGCTCTAGGGGGGGCTTAAACACTGAAGCTTTCTTT
D: NA
size: NA
J: TRBJ1-1
V: TRBV9

CDR3: CASSSDSGGLTLHF
DNA: TGTGCCAGCAGCTCGGACTCCGGTGGGTTGACCCTCCACTTT
D: NA
size: NA
J: TRBJ1-6
V: TRBV9

CDR3: CASSIGQAYGYTF
DNA: TGTGCCAGTAGTATAGGACAGGCCTATGGCTACACCTTC
D: NA
size: NA
J: TRBJ1-2
V: TRBV19

CDR3: CASSSTLGNTIYF
DNA: TGTGCCAGCAGCTCAACCCTAGGAAACACCATATATTTT
D: NA
size: once
J: TRBJ1-3
V: TRBV7-3

CDR3: CASSPNRDGYGYTF
DNA: TGTGCCAGTAGCCCAAACAGGGATGGCTATGGCTACACCTTC
D: NA
size: NA
J: TRBJ1-2
V: TRBV19

CDR3: CASSSSLFGTGNGYTF
DNA: TGTGCCAGCAGTTCCAGTCTTTTCGGGACAGGGAATGGCTACACCTTC
D: TRBD1
size: NA
J: TRBJ1-2
V: TRBV6-5